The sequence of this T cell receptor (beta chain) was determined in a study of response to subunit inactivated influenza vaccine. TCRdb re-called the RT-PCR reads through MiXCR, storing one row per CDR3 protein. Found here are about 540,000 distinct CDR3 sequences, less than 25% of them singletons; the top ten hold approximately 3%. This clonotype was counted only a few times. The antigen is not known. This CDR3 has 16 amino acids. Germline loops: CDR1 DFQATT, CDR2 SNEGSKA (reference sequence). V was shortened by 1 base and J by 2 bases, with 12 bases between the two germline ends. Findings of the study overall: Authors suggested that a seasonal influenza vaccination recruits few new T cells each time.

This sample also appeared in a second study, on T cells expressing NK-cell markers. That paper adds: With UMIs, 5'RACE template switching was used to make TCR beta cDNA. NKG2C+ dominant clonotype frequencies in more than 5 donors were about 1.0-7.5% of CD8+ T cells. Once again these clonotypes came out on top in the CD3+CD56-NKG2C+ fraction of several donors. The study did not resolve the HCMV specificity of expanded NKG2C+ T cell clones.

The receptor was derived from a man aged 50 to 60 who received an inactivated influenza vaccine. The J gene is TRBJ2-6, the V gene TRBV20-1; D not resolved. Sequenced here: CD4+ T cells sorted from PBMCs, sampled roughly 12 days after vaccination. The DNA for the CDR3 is TGCAGTGCTAGAGGAATAAAGGCGACTGGGGCCAACGTCCTGACTTTC. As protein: CSARGIKATGANVLTF.